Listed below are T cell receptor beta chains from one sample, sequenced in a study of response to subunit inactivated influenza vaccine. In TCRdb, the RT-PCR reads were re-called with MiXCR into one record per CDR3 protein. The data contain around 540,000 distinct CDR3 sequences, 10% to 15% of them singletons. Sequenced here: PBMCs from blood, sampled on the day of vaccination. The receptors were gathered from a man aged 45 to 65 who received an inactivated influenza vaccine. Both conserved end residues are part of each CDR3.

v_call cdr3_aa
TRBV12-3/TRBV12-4 CASSLRTSGAGANVLTF
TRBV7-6 CASSRGTDSNQPQHF
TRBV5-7 CASLGYTF
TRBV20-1 CSARQGLAQETQYF
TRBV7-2 CASSLPTKAGPDTQYF
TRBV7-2 CASSSSGTSLEQYF
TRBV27 CASSFVPGPIYNEQFF
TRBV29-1 CSARPGGAGETQYF
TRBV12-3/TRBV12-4 CASSFYRAGYTF
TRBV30 CAWRGLAGVMDEQFF
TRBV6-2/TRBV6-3 CASSYSGGGDTQYF
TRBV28 CASSLDREVDTQYF
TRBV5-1 CASSFGGGPNYGYTF
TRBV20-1 CSARGDAEQFF
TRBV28 CASSRARTEAFF
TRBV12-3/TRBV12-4 CASSLVVVSDNEQFF
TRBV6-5 CASTSRGEQFF
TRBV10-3 CAISESRGVLPETQYF
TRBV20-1 CSALAGGIWTDTQYF
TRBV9 CASSAYGFSYNEQFF
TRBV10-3 CAISPVHSSYNEQFF
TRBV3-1 CATTQVQLAGGYNEQFF
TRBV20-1 CSAWTSGGANEQFF
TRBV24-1 CATCDPSVSEQFF
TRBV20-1 CSAWSMNTGELFF
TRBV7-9 CASSLEQGDTQYF
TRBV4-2 CASSQEAGVEQFF
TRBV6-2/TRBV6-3 CASSLRTGGYSEQYF
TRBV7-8 CASSLVVAGEVVETQYF